This T cell receptor beta chain was found in a study of post-analysis software for immune sequencing data. Across the study: Patients with relapsing-remitting, secondary progressive and progressive-relapsing multiple sclerosis courses were all represented.

Included in the TCR beta cDNA libraries were unique molecular identifiers. Input amounts of 1 to 10 million T cells were used. These gave around 500,000 cDNA molecules, so each molecule approximated one T cell. In TCRdb, the PCR reads were re-called with MiXCR into one record per CDR3 protein. The profile shows 430,000 or so distinct CDR3 sequences, about 39% of them singletons. Source material: blood. The receptor's source is a girl aged 2 to 9 with multiple sclerosis.

Written as DNA, the CDR3 is TGTGCCAGCAGCATTAGCTCAACCAGCACAGATACGCAGTATTTT. Translation: CASSISSTSTDTQYF. The chain carries TRBV6-6 and TRBJ2-3; D call uncertain. V shed 6 bases and J shed 0 bases, with 13 bases lying between them. The CDR3 is 15 amino acids. Per the germline V gene, CDR1 is MNHNY and CDR2 is SVGAGI (reference sequence).